The 2 T cell receptor beta chains in this list originate from one sample, sequenced in a study of prognosis after radiotherapy for stage I lung cancer (dated by TCRdb to the early 2020s). The data were produced on an Illumina HiSeq 3000. Two rounds of multiplex PCR on genomic DNA were used to amplify the TCR beta CDR3 region. The first PCR round used primers specific to each TRBV and TRBJ gene, and the primer sequences were filed in Chinese patent CN105087789A. The public reads were reanalyzed by TCRdb: fastp trimming at Q25, MiXCR alignment, in-frame beta chains only. For every CDR3 protein sequence, its rows merge into one entry that carries the most common genes and DNA. Within this sample are some 17,000 distinct CDR3 sequences, with around 40% of them counted one time only. The ten largest clonotypes hold approximately 40% of the sample. The sequenced sample was PBMCs, obtained before or after stereotactic body radiation therapy (not recorded which). Receptors originate from a donor at least 50 years old with non-small cell lung cancer.

This clonotype was counted a few times. A read error is likely here: a far larger clone is one base away. V is TRBV6-1 and J is TRBJ2-2, with D uncertain. The germline CDR1 and CDR2 sequences are MNHNS and SASEGT. This CDR3 has 14 amino acids. Trimming shortened V by 5 bases and J by 1 base, and 8 bases separated the two germline ends. CDR3 region: CASSIQWNTGELFF. For the CDR3, the DNA is TGTGCCAGCAGTATACAGTGGAACACCGGGGAGCTGTTTTTT.

The table lists this clonotype with many counts. The CDR3 reads CASRVTSGFQETQYF. The CDR3 region has the DNA TGTGCCAGCAGAGTTACTAGCGGCTTCCAAGAGACCCAGTACTTC. The chain recombines TRBV2 with TRBJ2-5; TRBD2 agrees at 8 bases. There are 15 residues in the CDR3. Unmatched junction bases numbered 7, after V lost 6 bases and J lost 1 base. In germline, CDR1 is SNHLY, CDR2 FYNNEI.